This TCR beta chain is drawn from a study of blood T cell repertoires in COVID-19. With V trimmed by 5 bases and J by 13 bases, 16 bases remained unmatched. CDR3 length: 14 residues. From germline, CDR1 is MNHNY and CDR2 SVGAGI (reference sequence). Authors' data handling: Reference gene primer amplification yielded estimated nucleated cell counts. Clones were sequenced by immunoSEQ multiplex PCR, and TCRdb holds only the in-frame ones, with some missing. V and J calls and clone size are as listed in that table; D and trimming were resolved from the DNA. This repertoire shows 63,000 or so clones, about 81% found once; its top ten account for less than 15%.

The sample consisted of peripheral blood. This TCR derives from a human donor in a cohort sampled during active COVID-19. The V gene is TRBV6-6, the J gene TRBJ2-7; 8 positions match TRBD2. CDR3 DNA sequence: TGTGCCAGCAGTCACCTGGGGGCGGGGGGACTGCAATACTTC. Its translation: CASSHLGAGGLQYF.